These T cell receptor beta chains were read from a single sample in a study of control samples from healthy donors and cancer patients. TCRdb's table, derived via immunoSEQ multiplex PCR, lists solely in-frame clones and lacks some. The sample holds a few hundred thousand clones, 80% to 95% seen once. Sequenced material: PBMCs. Receptors were obtained from a man aged 35-49 years with head and neck cancer. Each CDR3 is given with its conserved first and last residue. Each record gives: V gene, J gene, clone size, D gene, CDR3 DNA, CDR3 protein. D genes are given only for firm matches. A row's size may be missing; if present it is once, few, many or a size class.

v_gene: TRBV6-5; j_gene: TRBJ1-1; abundance: .; d_gene: .; CDR3nt: TGTGCCAGCAGTCCCGGGATTGAAGCTTTCTTT; CDR3aa: CASSPGIEAFF
v_gene: TRBV4-1; j_gene: TRBJ1-5; abundance: .; d_gene: .; CDR3nt: TGCGCCAGCAGCCACACCTGGCTGGTTAGGAATCAGCCCCAGCATTTT; CDR3aa: CASSHTWLVRNQPQHF
v_gene: TRBV19; j_gene: TRBJ1-2; abundance: once; d_gene: .; CDR3nt: TGTGCCAGTAGTATAGAGAGCTATGGCTACACCTTC; CDR3aa: CASSIESYGYTF
v_gene: TRBV27; j_gene: TRBJ1-1; abundance: .; d_gene: .; CDR3nt: TGTGCCAGCAGTTTATTAGGGGTTCACACTGAAGCTTTCTTT; CDR3aa: CASSLLGVHTEAFF
v_gene: TRBV28; j_gene: TRBJ1-5; abundance: few; d_gene: .; CDR3nt: TGTGCCAGCATTGGGGGGGTGGAGTCCCACAATCAGCCCCAGCATTTT; CDR3aa: CASIGGVESHNQPQHF
v_gene: TRBV27; j_gene: TRBJ2-3; abundance: .; d_gene: .; CDR3nt: TGTGCCAGCAGTTTATGGGGTAGGGGCACAGATACGCAGTATTTT; CDR3aa: CASSLWGRGTDTQYF
v_gene: TRBV11-2; j_gene: TRBJ1-2; abundance: .; d_gene: .; CDR3nt: TGTGCCAGCCCCAGGGGAACCTCCTCCCCGGGGGGCTACACCTTC; CDR3aa: CASPRGTSSPGGYTF
v_gene: TRBV5-1; j_gene: TRBJ2-3; abundance: .; d_gene: .; CDR3nt: TGCGCCAGCAGCTTGCAGGGGCAGAGGACAGATACGCAGTATTTT; CDR3aa: CASSLQGQRTDTQYF
v_gene: TRBV27; j_gene: TRBJ1-5; abundance: .; d_gene: .; CDR3nt: TGTGCCAGCGCACCGGGACATGGGGATCAGCCCCAGCATTTT; CDR3aa: CASAPGHGDQPQHF
v_gene: TRBV6-6; j_gene: TRBJ2-7; abundance: .; d_gene: .; CDR3nt: TGTGCCAGCAGTTACTCGAGTGTACGACTGGGCGAGCAGTACTTC; CDR3aa: CASSYSSVRLGEQYF
v_gene: TRBV11-2; j_gene: TRBJ2-7; abundance: .; d_gene: TRBD2; CDR3nt: TGTGCCAGCAGCTTAGGGGTAGCGGGAGGCCACGAGCAGTACTTC; CDR3aa: CASSLGVAGGHEQYF
v_gene: TRBV18; j_gene: TRBJ2-3; abundance: .; d_gene: TRBD1; CDR3nt: TGTGCCAGCTCCCCATTCCGGGACAGAGGGGATACGCAGTATTTT; CDR3aa: CASSPFRDRGDTQYF
v_gene: TRBV9; j_gene: TRBJ1-2; abundance: .; d_gene: .; CDR3nt: TGTGCCAGCAGCTCCACGGGCCTGGGCTACACCTTC; CDR3aa: CASSSTGLGYTF
v_gene: TRBV10-2; j_gene: TRBJ2-5; abundance: .; d_gene: TRBD1; CDR3nt: TGCGCCAGCAGTGAGGGAGACAGGGGTGAGACCCAGTACTTC; CDR3aa: CASSEGDRGETQYF
v_gene: TRBV7-9; j_gene: TRBJ1-1; abundance: .; d_gene: .; CDR3nt: TGTGCCAGCAGCCCGAGACCCTTTACTGGAATGAACACTGAAGCTTTCTTT; CDR3aa: CASSPRPFTGMNTEAFF
v_gene: TRBV5-1; j_gene: TRBJ2-2; abundance: .; d_gene: .; CDR3nt: TGCGCCAGCAGCGTGGGACTTGAAGGGACCGGGGAGCTGTTTTTT; CDR3aa: CASSVGLEGTGELFF
v_gene: TRBV2; j_gene: TRBJ1-6; abundance: .; d_gene: .; CDR3nt: TGTGCCAGCAGTGAAGCGCAAAGGGGATCACCCCTCCACTTT; CDR3aa: CASSEAQRGSPLHF
v_gene: TRBV6-5; j_gene: TRBJ2-7; abundance: .; d_gene: TRBD1; CDR3nt: TGTGCCAGCAGTTACTTCGGGACAGGTCCCTACGAGCAGTACTTC; CDR3aa: CASSYFGTGPYEQYF
v_gene: TRBV4-2; j_gene: TRBJ2-5; abundance: .; d_gene: TRBD2; CDR3nt: TGTGCCAGCAGCCGGAGCGGGGAACAAGAGACCCAGTACTTC; CDR3aa: CASSRSGEQETQYF
v_gene: TRBV29-1; j_gene: TRBJ2-1; abundance: .; d_gene: .; CDR3nt: TGCAGCGTCGAGACAAGAGGGGGGCCCAATGAGCAGTTCTTC; CDR3aa: CSVETRGGPNEQFF
v_gene: TRBV30; j_gene: TRBJ2-7; abundance: .; d_gene: TRBD2; CDR3nt: TGTGCCTGGAGTGTATGGACTAGCTACGAGCAGTACTTC; CDR3aa: CAWSVWTSYEQYF
v_gene: TRBV12-5; j_gene: TRBJ2-3; abundance: .; d_gene: TRBD1; CDR3nt: TGTGCTAGTGGTTTGGCGACTTTCAGGGGGCTGATGTATTTT; CDR3aa: CASGLATFRGLMYF
v_gene: TRBV27; j_gene: TRBJ2-7; abundance: .; d_gene: .; CDR3nt: TGTGCCAGCAGTTACCAGGGCCCCTACGGGCAGTACTTC; CDR3aa: CASSYQGPYGQYF